This entry features one T cell receptor (beta chain) sequence. Its antigen is unidentified. Germline V gives CDR1 SGDLS, CDR2 YYNGEE. V dropped 3 bases and J dropped 1 base, with 11 bases sitting between them. This CDR3 is built from 15 residues. These data belong to a study of blood T cells in healthy people across ages. Study background: About one barcoded TCR beta cDNA was captured per two T cells.

Study-wide points: Since the PBMCs were unsorted, naive and antigen-experienced cells could not be conclusively compared.

A second 7 to 11 cycle PCR used barcoded and J-beta primers. Tagging of each cDNA molecule was performed by a template-switch adaptor with 12 random nucleotides. TCRdb used MiXCR to reprocess the 5' RACE reads, holding one entry per CDR3 protein. The sample contains 850,000 to 1,000,000 distinct CDR3 sequences, around 49% of which appear only once. The sequencing input was blood. The V and J genes are TRBV9 and TRBJ2-1; a possible D gene is TRBD1 (6 bases). The receptor was derived from a man aged 25 to 45 in good health. As DNA, the CDR3 is TGTGCCAGCAGCGCAGGGGTACCGTCCTACAATGAGCAGTTCTTC. It specifies CASSAGVPSYNEQFF.